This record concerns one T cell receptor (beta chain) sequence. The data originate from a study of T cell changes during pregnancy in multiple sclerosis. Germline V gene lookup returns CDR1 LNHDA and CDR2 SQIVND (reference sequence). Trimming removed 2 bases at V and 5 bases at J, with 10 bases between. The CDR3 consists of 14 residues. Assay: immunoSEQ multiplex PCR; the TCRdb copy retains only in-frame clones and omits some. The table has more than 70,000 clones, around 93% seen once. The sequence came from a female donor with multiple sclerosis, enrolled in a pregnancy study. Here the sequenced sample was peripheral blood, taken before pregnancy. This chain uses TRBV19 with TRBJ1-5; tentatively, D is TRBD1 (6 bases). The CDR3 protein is CASSIQGLDQPQHF. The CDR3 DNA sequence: TGTGCCAGTAGTATACAGGGGTTAGATCAGCCCCAGCATTTT. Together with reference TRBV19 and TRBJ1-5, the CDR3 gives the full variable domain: DGGITQSPKYLFRKEGQNVTLSCEQNLNHDAMYWYRQDPGQGLRLIYYSQIVNDFQKGDIAEGYSVSREKKESFPLTVTSAQKNPTAFYLCASSIQGLDQPQHFGDGTRLSIL.